These 4 T cell receptor beta chains originate from one sample sequenced in a study of patients and donors after allogeneic stem cell transplantation. TCRdb itself ran the RT-PCR reads through MiXCR, one entry per CDR3 protein. The sample includes about 110,000 distinct CDR3 sequences, 35% to 45% of them seen just once. Sequencing input: blood, either unsorted or a sorted T cell fraction (not recorded which). These TCRs come from a human donor who was either an allogeneic HSCT recipient or a stem cell or donor lymphocyte infusion donor (not recorded which). It is not recorded whose cells these are; they may come from a transplant donor.

V gene TRBV6-5 combines with J gene TRBJ2-7, with 8 bases fitting TRBD2. Trimming cost V 6 bases and J 6 bases; bases outside gene matches: 7. The CDR3 length is 13 residues. From germline, CDR1 is MNHEY and CDR2 SVGAGI. CDR3 region: CASSAGGKVEQYF. CDR3 bases: TGTGCCAGCAGCGCGGGAGGAAAAGTCGAGCAGTACTTC.

This clonotype has ten or more counts. The chain is built from TRBV20-1 and TRBJ2-4; TRBD1 matches at 7 bases. The CDR3 sequence is 13 residues long. CDR1 is DFQATT and CDR2 is SNEGSKA in the germline V gene (reference sequence). V lost 6 bases, J lost 4 bases, and 6 bases stayed unmatched. CDR3 DNA sequence: TGCAGTGCAAAAGAGGGACAGAAAAACATTCAGTACTTC. Protein: CSAKEGQKNIQYF.

This chain joins TRBV9 and TRBJ2-7; 7 bases align to TRBD2. The CDR3 runs 14 residues. Germline V lookup: CDR1 SGDLS, CDR2 YYNGEE. J was trimmed by 4 bases and V by 4 bases; bases with no gene match: 8. This chain's CDR3 is CASSTGLAEYEQYF. CDR3 bases: TGTGCCAGCAGCACCGGGCTAGCGGAATACGAGCAGTACTTC.

J is TRBJ1-2 and V is TRBV25-1; possible D gene TRBD1, 5 bases. The germline CDR1 and CDR2 sequences are MGHDK and SYGVNS. There are 13 residues in the CDR3. V was pared by 5 bases and J by 4 bases, with 11 bases between. CDR3 bases: TGTGCCAGCAGTAGGGACCTCGGCTATGGCTACACCTTC. This gives the protein CASSRDLGYGYTF.